These 15 T cell receptor beta chains were sequenced from one sample in a study of T cells expressing NK-cell markers. TCRdb reprocessed the 5' RACE reads, with one entry per CDR3 protein and no DNA. Its table lists 400,000 to 500,000 distinct CDR3 sequences. Sequencing used blood T cells: a sorted CD56 or NKG2C T cell subset, CD4+ or CD8+ T cells, or bulk PBMC T cells (not recorded which). The receptors were sampled from a woman aged 18-69 years in good health.

J is TRBJ2-1 and V is TRBV18; TCRdb's assignment of TRBD2 cannot be checked, as there is no DNA. Germline V gives CDR1 KGHSH, CDR2 LQKENI. This CDR3 is 16 amino acids long. CDR3 sequence reads: CASSPSTLSSYNEQFF.

The chain recombines TRBV29-1 with TRBJ2-3; as DNA is missing, the TRBD1 call by TCRdb cannot be tested. CDR1 is SQVTM and CDR2 is ANQGSEA in the germline V gene. This CDR3 has 14 amino acids. This chain's CDR3 is CSVEGTSSTDTQYF.

This rearrangement joins TRBV5-1 to TRBJ2-7. Germline assignment: CDR1 SGHRS and CDR2 YFSETQ. There are 13 residues in the CDR3. CDR3 sequence reads: CASSLGVQYEQYF.

This chain uses TRBV21-1 with TRBJ1-5; TCRdb's D gene call, TRBD1, goes unchecked for lack of DNA. TRBV21-1 is tagged as a pseudogene. The CDR3 runs 16 residues. CDR3 sequence: CASSSDSIAVWDPQHF.

The V call is TRBV7-9, the J call TRBJ2-1; TCRdb names TRBD2, which stays unverified in the absence of DNA. CDR3 length equals 15 residues. Germline V gene sequence: CDR1 SEHNR, CDR2 FQNEAQ (reference sequence). This chain's CDR3 is CASSLVSSGGNEQFF.

This rearrangement joins TRBV9 to TRBJ2-2; the D call from TCRdb, TRBD1, cannot be confirmed without DNA. CDR1 and CDR2 (germline): SGDLS, YYNGEE. This CDR3 comprises 13 residues. The CDR3 loop reads CASSVGDTGELFF.

CDR3 sequence: CASSFRGANTEAFF. This chain joins TRBV12-3 or TRBV12-4 and TRBJ1-1; no DNA is available, so the TRBD1 call from TCRdb remains unchecked. CDR3 size: 14 residues.

The CDR3 spells CSARATRDDYNEQFF. The chain joins TRBV20-1 to TRBJ2-1; lacking DNA, the TRBD1 call made by TCRdb goes unchecked. CDR1 and CDR2 from the germline V gene are DFQATT and SNEGSKA (reference sequence). This CDR3 spans 15 amino acids.

The chain employs TRBV20-1 and TRBJ1-5; TCRdb's D gene call, TRBD1, goes unchecked for lack of DNA. The CDR3 has 15 amino acids. The germline V gene has CDR1 DFQATT and CDR2 SNEGSKA (reference sequence). CDR3: CSAGAQGVGNQPQHF.

The chain carries TRBV4-1 and TRBJ2-2; TCRdb returns TRBD2, unconfirmable since there is no DNA. The CDR3 totals 15 residues. CDR1 is MGHRA, CDR2 YSYEKL, per germline. The CDR3 sequence is CASSQASGNTGELFF.

J is TRBJ2-5 and V is TRBV20-1; the D call from TCRdb, TRBD1, cannot be confirmed without DNA. CDR3 length: 16 amino acids. Per the germline V gene, CDR1 is DFQATT and CDR2 is SNEGSKA (reference sequence). CDR3 sequence: CSARGVRDVLQETQYF.

The chain joins TRBV15 to TRBJ1-5. This CDR3 is 14 amino acids long. Germline V lookup: CDR1 LNHNV, CDR2 YYDKDF (reference sequence). The CDR3 sequence is CATSRDSYNQPQHF.

V gene TRBV21-1 combines with J gene TRBJ2-3; with no DNA, the TCRdb D assignment of TRBD1 cannot be verified. TRBV21-1 has pseudogene status. CDR3 length: 13 residues. The CDR3 spells CASKGQGPGTQYF.

This sequence joins TRBV27 and TRBJ2-5; TCRdb picks TRBD1, but there is no DNA to check that call. This CDR3 region has 14 residues. CDR1 is MNHEY, CDR2 SMNVEV, per germline (reference sequence). CDR3 region: CASSFSGAGETQYF.

The chain has TRBV6-2 or TRBV6-3 and TRBJ1-1. The CDR3 loop spans 14 amino acids. The germline gives CDR1 MNHEY, CDR2 SVGEGT. The CDR3 is CASSYGPEGTEAFF.